Below are 30 T cell receptor beta chains sequenced from a single sample in a study of graft-versus-host responses after intestinal transplantation. Method: immunoSEQ multiplex PCR; TCRdb's copy keeps in-frame clones and lacks some. Here the sample spans 80,000 to 100,000 clones, under 90% being singletons. Which antigens these TCRs recognize remains unknown. Source: unstimulated CD4+ T cells sorted from spleen or lymph node cells, taken before intestinal transplant. The receptors shown here come from a human donor who received an intestinal transplant.

The rearrangement joins TRBV10-3 to TRBJ2-7; 7 nucleotides align to TRBD1. The ends lost 2 bases at V and 3 bases at J; junction bases unmatched: 4. CDR1 and CDR2 from the germline V gene are ENHRY and SYGVKD. This CDR3 has 14 residues. The CDR3 region has the DNA TGTGCCATCAGTGAGCCCGACAGGGTCTACGAGCAGTACTTC. This sequence encodes CAISEPDRVYEQYF.

This chain links TRBV2 with TRBJ1-1; no clear D gene. The germline V gene encodes CDR1 SNHLY and CDR2 FYNNEI. The CDR3 runs 11 residues. With 10 bases removed from V and 1 base from J, the gap between germline ends came to 7 bases. CDR3 amino acids: CANRENTEAFF. CDR3 nucleotide sequence: TGTGCCAACCGGGAGAACACTGAAGCTTTCTTT.

The chain employs TRBV27 and TRBJ1-1; unclear D gene. The CDR3 sequence is 13 residues long. Germline assignment: CDR1 MNHEY and CDR2 SMNVEV (reference sequence). Between the trimmed V and J ends, which lost 3 bases and 1 base, there was a span of 6 bases. The CDR3 here is CASSFGPNTEAFF. The CDR3 coding sequence is TGTGCCAGCAGTTTTGGCCCGAACACTGAAGCTTTCTTT.

CDR3 in DNA: TGTGCCTGCCGCCGGGACATTTCCTACGAGCAGTACTTC. This encodes CACRRDISYEQYF. The V and J genes are TRBV2 and TRBJ2-7, with D possibly being TRBD1 (6 bases). V was trimmed by 11 bases and J by 1 base, leaving 15 bases between them. This CDR3 contains 13 residues. Germline CDR1 SNHLY, CDR2 FYNNEI.

This CDR3 reads CASSQEVAGFLDTQYF. The CDR3 DNA is TGTGCCAGCAGCCAAGAGGTGGCCGGGTTCTTAGATACGCAGTATTTT. The V and J genes are TRBV4-2 and TRBJ2-3; D remains ambiguous. V was trimmed by 0 bases and J by 5 bases, leaving 15 bases between them. Germline-derived CDR1 and CDR2 are LGHNA and YNFKEQ. CDR3 length: 16 residues.

The chain joins TRBV10-3 to TRBJ2-2; possibly TRBD1 for D (6 bases). Trimming took 8 bases from V and 1 from J, leaving 11 bases between them. In germline, CDR1 is ENHRY, CDR2 SYGVKD. This CDR3 is built from 14 residues. CDR3 DNA sequence: TGTGCCATCGGAGGCAGGGGGAACACCGGGGAGCTGTTTTTT. Amino acid sequence: CAIGGRGNTGELFF.

The chain employs TRBV29-1 and TRBJ1-3, with 7 bases that match TRBD1. The germline V gene encodes CDR1 SQVTM and CDR2 ANQGSEA. V lost 7 bases to trimming and J lost 2 bases; unmatched junction nucleotides: 5. This CDR3 comprises 13 residues. CDR3 bases: TGCAGCGCATTACAGGGGACTGGAAACACCATATATTTT. Its translation: CSALQGTGNTIYF.

The gene calls are TRBV2 and TRBJ1-1; D may be TRBD1 (5 bases). Trimming removed 3 bases from V and 8 bases from J, with 13 bases in between. This CDR3 is built from 13 residues. Germline V CDR1 and CDR2: SNHLY, FYNNEI. CDR3 bases: TGTGCCAGCAGTGATCACGGGACTAGAGAAGCTTTCTTT. Translated, it gives CASSDHGTREAFF.

The chain has TRBV29-1 and TRBJ1-2, with TRBD1 as a possible D gene (6 bases). The CDR3 has 13 amino acids. V dropped 5 bases and J dropped 4 bases, with 14 bases sitting between them. The germline gives CDR1 SQVTM, CDR2 ANQGSEA. The CDR3 coding sequence is TGCAGCGTTTGGGGGCAGGGTACCTATGGCTACACCTTC. This codes for CSVWGQGTYGYTF.

The chain carries TRBV5-1 and TRBJ1-1; 7 nucleotides line up with TRBD1. Germline assignment: CDR1 SGHRS and CDR2 YFSETQ. The CDR3 is 13 amino acids. V shed 3 bases and J 7 bases; nucleotides not matched to a gene: 6. CDR3 nucleotide sequence: TGCGCCAGCAGCTCCCGGACAGGCGTTGAAGCTTTCTTT. Translating it yields CASSSRTGVEAFF.

The sample holds a few counts of this clone. This chain joins TRBV5-1 and TRBJ2-6, with 7 bases identical to TRBD2. The germline gives CDR1 SGHRS, CDR2 YFSETQ. CDR3 size: 17 residues. With 3 bases clipped from V and 0 bases from J, the junction kept 6 bases outside the gene matches. This chain's CDR3 is CASSSGTIPSGANVLTF. The CDR3 DNA sequence: TGCGCCAGCAGCTCGGGGACTATCCCCTCTGGGGCCAACGTCCTGACTTTC.

The chain has TRBV28 and TRBJ2-7; 7 bases map to TRBD1. There are 11 residues in the CDR3. Germline loops: CDR1 MDHEN, CDR2 SYDVKM. Unmatched junction bases numbered 4, after V lost 5 bases and J lost 9 bases. The CDR3: CASSTTGRQYF. The DNA of the CDR3 is TGTGCCAGCAGTACGACAGGGCGGCAGTACTTC. Variable domain in full (rest from reference TRBV28 and TRBJ2-7): DVKVTQSSRYLVKRTGEKVFLECVQDMDHENMFWYRQDPGLGLRLIYFSYDVKMKEKGDIPEGYSVSREKKERFSLILESASTNQTSMYLCASSTTGRQYFGPGTRLTVT.

V gene TRBV9 combines with J gene TRBJ2-7, with 9 bases fitting TRBD1. The CDR3 spans 14 residues. Germline lookup yields CDR1 SGDLS and CDR2 YYNGEE. Losses at the gene ends were 2 bases for V and 5 bases for J; bases not matched to a gene: 5. The CDR3 nucleotides are TGTGCCAGCAGCGTCAGCACAGGGGGCGACGAGCAGTACTTC. Translated, it gives CASSVSTGGDEQYF.

V is TRBV2 and J is TRBJ1-1, with TRBD1 matching 8 bases. The germline gives CDR1 SNHLY, CDR2 FYNNEI. V lost 4 bases, J lost 3 bases, and 7 bases stayed unmatched. The CDR3 runs to 15 residues. The CDR3 loop reads CASSGGQGTYTEAFF. The CDR3 DNA reads TGTGCCAGCAGTGGTGGACAGGGAACTTACACTGAAGCTTTCTTT.

On this clone itself: One end of the junction does not line up with germline, which may come from a read error. The rearrangement uses TRBV7-7 and TRBJ2-5, with D unclear. The CDR3 contains 13 residues. Germline CDR1 and CDR2: SSHAT and FNYEAQ (reference sequence). The CDR3 sequence is CASSLGRQETQYF. CDR3 coding DNA: TGTGCTAGCAGCTTGGGCAGGCAAGAGACCCAGTACTTC.

The gene calls are TRBV19 and TRBJ2-3; 11 bases align to TRBD2. The CDR3 contains 16 residues. Germline CDR1 LNHDA, CDR2 SQIVND (reference sequence). V lost 5 bases, J lost 3 bases, and 7 bases stayed unmatched. CDR3 amino acids: CASSEPTSGKTDTQYF. CDR3 coding DNA: TGTGCCAGTAGTGAACCGACTAGCGGGAAAACAGATACGCAGTATTTT. The full variable domain, completed using reference TRBV19 and TRBJ2-3, is DGGITQSPKYLFRKEGQNVTLSCEQNLNHDAMYWYRQDPGQGLRLIYYSQIVNDFQKGDIAEGYSVSREKKESFPLTVTSAQKNPTAFYLCASSEPTSGKTDTQYFGPGTRLTVL.

This sequence joins TRBV10-3 and TRBJ2-7; D may be TRBD1 (6 bases). The V gene lost 0 bases and the J gene lost 6 bases, with 15 bases spanning the gap. The CDR3 is 15 amino acids. The germline V gene encodes CDR1 ENHRY and CDR2 SYGVKD. The CDR3 nucleotides read TGTGCCATCAGTGAGTCGCCAGGGGCTAGGGTCGAGCAGTACTTC. Amino acid sequence: CAISESPGARVEQYF.

The chain combines TRBV10-3 with TRBJ1-1, with no clear D. Trimming removed 3 bases from V and 3 bases from J, with 11 bases in between. The CDR3 covers 14 residues. Germline assignment: CDR1 ENHRY and CDR2 SYGVKD. DNA for the CDR3: TGTGCCATCAGTGACTCGCCGTCAGACACTGAAGCTTTCTTT. Protein product: CAISDSPSDTEAFF.

The chain employs TRBV4-2 and TRBJ2-5; 14 nucleotides agree with TRBD2. The CDR3 runs to 18 residues. With V trimmed by 3 bases and J by 1 base, 7 bases remained unmatched. The V gene's germline CDR1 is LGHNA and CDR2 YNFKEQ. CDR3 sequence reads: CASSHPKGTSGSQETQYF. CDR3 coding DNA: TGTGCCAGCAGCCATCCTAAGGGGACTAGCGGGAGCCAAGAGACCCAGTACTTC.

The rearrangement links TRBV6-5 to TRBJ1-6; unclear D gene. Deletions cut 3 bases from V and 7 bases from J, with 13 bases between. The CDR3 runs to 15 residues. Germline V gene sequence: CDR1 MNHEY, CDR2 SVGAGI. The CDR3 bases are TGTGCCAGCAGTTATAGGCGGCAGCTCAATTCACCCCTCCACTTT. Protein: CASSYRRQLNSPLHF.

This clone was counted a single time. V is TRBV6-5 and J is TRBJ2-5; possible D gene TRBD1, 6 bases. The germline gives CDR1 MNHEY, CDR2 SVGAGI. The ends were cut back, 1 base at V and 5 bases at J, with 11 bases in the middle. There are 14 residues in the CDR3. The chain's CDR3 is CASSYWDTLETQYF. DNA for the CDR3: TGTGCCAGCAGTTACTGGGACACCCTGGAGACCCAGTACTTC.

The rearrangement links TRBV9 to TRBJ2-2; 12 bases align to TRBD2. This CDR3 spans 16 amino acids. The ends lost 3 bases at V and 8 bases at J; junction bases unmatched: 8. Germline CDR1 and CDR2: SGDLS and YYNGEE. The CDR3 region has the DNA TGTGCCAGCAGCGCAGGGACTAGCGGGTTAAAGGGGGAGCTGTTTTTT. Amino acid sequence: CASSAGTSGLKGELFF.

This sequence joins TRBV6-4 and TRBJ1-2, with D unresolved. Germline lookup yields CDR1 MRHNA and CDR2 SNTAGT. The CDR3 consists of 15 residues. The V end was cut by 4 bases, the J end by 4 bases, with 16 bases between. The CDR3 DNA follows: TGTGCCAGCAGTGCCGAACCGGGAACCCTCTATGGCTACACCTTC. Translation: CASSAEPGTLYGYTF.

The rearrangement joins TRBV7-2 to TRBJ1-5; weak D call: TRBD1 (6 bases). This CDR3 has 16 residues. The V gene lost 1 base and the J gene lost 6 bases, with 16 bases spanning the gap. Germline V CDR1 and CDR2: SGHTA, FQGNSA. CDR3 sequence (DNA): TGTGCCAGCAGCTTAGAAGGGGGAGGGTTAGGTCAGCCCCAGCATTTT. Its translation is CASSLEGGGLGQPQHF.

J is TRBJ1-2 and V is TRBV15; 7 positions match TRBD1. CDR1 is LNHNV, CDR2 YYDKDF, per germline (reference sequence). V was clipped by 5 bases and J by 7 bases; unmatched bases: 7. The CDR3 is made up of 13 amino acids. The CDR3 region has the DNA TGTGCCACCAGCCGACCGGGACAGAGTGGCTACACCTTC. It yields the protein CATSRPGQSGYTF.

The chain has TRBV7-9 and TRBJ2-2; 8 positions match TRBD2. Germline CDR1 reads SEHNR; CDR2 reads FQNEAQ (reference sequence). V shed 5 bases and J 7 bases; nucleotides not matched to a gene: 9. CDR3 length equals 15 residues. CDR3 loop: CASSPRGDRGGELFF. The CDR3 DNA reads TGTGCCAGCAGCCCGCGGGGGGACCGGGGCGGGGAGCTGTTTTTT.

The chain recombines TRBV2 with TRBJ2-3, with 13 bases fitting TRBD2. Germline V gene sequence: CDR1 SNHLY, CDR2 FYNNEI. The CDR3 sequence is 17 residues long. J was trimmed by 1 base and V by 4 bases; bases with no gene match: 5. The CDR3 coding sequence is TGTGCCAGCAGTGGTTCCGGGACTAGCGGGGGCACAGATACGCAGTATTTT. This translates into CASSGSGTSGGTDTQYF.

This clone was detected only once. The genes are TRBV18 and TRBJ1-2; D is unclear. V was trimmed by 6 bases and J by 8 bases, leaving 19 bases between them. The germline gives CDR1 KGHSH, CDR2 LQKENI. This CDR3 has 14 residues. The CDR3 reads CASSYQEGWRGYTF. The CDR3 DNA reads TGTGCCAGCTCTTACCAGGAGGGTTGGAGAGGCTACACCTTC.

The chain recombines TRBV11-2 with TRBJ2-1; TRBD2 agrees at 10 bases. The CDR3 loop spans 15 amino acids. Germline V gene sequence: CDR1 SGHAT, CDR2 FQNNGV. V shed 5 bases, J shed 2 bases, and the junction held 3 bases outside the gene matches. The CDR3 nucleotides read TGTGCCAGCAGCCCCGGACTAGCGGCCTACAATGAGCAGTTCTTC. Its protein is CASSPGLAAYNEQFF.

This chain uses TRBV4-2 with TRBJ2-7, with TRBD1 matching 11 bases. V lost 0 bases, J lost 4 bases, and 17 bases stayed unmatched. Germline V gives CDR1 LGHNA, CDR2 YNFKEQ. CDR3 length equals 20 residues. CDR3 sequence: CASSQDLWAGRTGGEYEQYF. The CDR3 nucleotides read TGTGCCAGCAGCCAAGATTTGTGGGCCGGACGGACAGGGGGCGAATACGAGCAGTACTTC.